This is a list of T cell receptor beta chains from one sample in a study of type 1 regulatory T cells. TCRdb re-called the reads through MiXCR, storing one row per CDR3 protein. The sample carries 75,000 to 100,000 distinct CDR3 sequences, roughly 31% recorded once. Sequencing was performed on CD4+ T cells, either the whole sample or a sorted fraction (not recorded which). These receptors were collected from a human donor in good health. Each CDR3 is given with its conserved first and last residue. A D gene is named only where the DNA matches it firmly.

j_call d_call v_call cdr3_aa
TRBJ1-3 TRBD1 TRBV3-1 CASSQEGGVRGNTIYF
TRBJ2-6 . TRBV15 CATSRDRLGSGANVLTF
TRBJ2-3 TRBD2 TRBV27 CASTLRGGHTDTQYF
TRBJ1-1 . TRBV5-4 CASRERTVTEAFF
TRBJ1-1 . TRBV7-2 CASSPRGAEAFF
TRBJ1-4 . TRBV20-1 CSARDFQRREKLFF
TRBJ1-1 TRBD1 TRBV7-2 CASSFQTGIMNTEAFF
TRBJ2-5 . TRBV4-1 CASSQGDVGRETQYF
TRBJ2-1 . TRBV20-1 CSARLAPSYNEQFF
TRBJ1-1 . TRBV7-9 CASSFSGTEAFF
TRBJ1-1 . TRBV3-1 CARSHLGPKTEAFF
TRBJ2-7 . TRBV5-1 CASSWDGTYEQYF
TRBJ1-1 . TRBV7-9 CASSQQRSLGTEAFF
TRBJ2-7 TRBD2 TRBV18 CASSTTSGMGEQYF
TRBJ2-1 . TRBV3-1 CASSHPGSDHYNEQFF
TRBJ2-3 . TRBV5-1 CASNPSPEQATQYF
TRBJ2-5 . TRBV3-1 CASSLPGVQETQYF
TRBJ1-3 . TRBV11-2 CASSFFVLGSGQRGNTIYF
TRBJ1-6 TRBD1 TRBV20-1 CSATTGTGSYNSPLHF
TRBJ1-1 . TRBV29-1 CSSWTANTEAFF
TRBJ2-1 . TRBV7-2 CASSLKGSNEQFF
TRBJ2-7 TRBD2 TRBV7-2 CASSRIGTSGSEQYF
TRBJ2-3 TRBD2 TRBV24-1 CATRAASGSADTQYF
TRBJ2-1 TRBD2 TRBV28 CASRGAGEGNNEQFF
TRBJ2-1 . TRBV5-1 CASSPEGWSSYNEQFF
TRBJ2-1 TRBD2 TRBV24-1 CATSDSPGLAGGSESNEQFF
TRBJ2-1 . TRBV5-1 CASSLLGASQISYNEQFF
TRBJ2-2 . TRBV20-1 CSASPKSTGELFF
TRBJ2-5 . TRBV6-5 CASKTRVQETQYF
TRBJ1-1 . TRBV7-9 CASQSWGGPSIEAFF
TRBJ2-5 TRBD2 TRBV6-5 CASSSSGETQYF
TRBJ2-1 . TRBV6-5 CASSRYNEQFF
TRBJ2-3 . TRBV20-1 CSAQRLGARTDTQYF